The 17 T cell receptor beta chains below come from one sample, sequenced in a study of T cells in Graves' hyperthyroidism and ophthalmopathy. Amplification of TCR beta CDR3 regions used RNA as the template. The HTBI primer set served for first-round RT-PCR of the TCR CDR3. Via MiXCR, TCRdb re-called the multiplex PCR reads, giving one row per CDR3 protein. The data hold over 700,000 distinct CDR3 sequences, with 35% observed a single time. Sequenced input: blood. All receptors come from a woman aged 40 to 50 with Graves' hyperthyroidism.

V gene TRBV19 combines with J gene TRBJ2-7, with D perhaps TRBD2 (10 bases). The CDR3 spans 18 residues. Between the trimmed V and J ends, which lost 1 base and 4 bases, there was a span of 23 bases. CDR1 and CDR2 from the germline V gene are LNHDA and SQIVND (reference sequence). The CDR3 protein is CASSIGTSGETGGYEQYF. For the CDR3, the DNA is TGTGCCAGTAGTATAGGGACTAGCGGAGAGACAGGGGGGTACGAGCAGTACTTC.

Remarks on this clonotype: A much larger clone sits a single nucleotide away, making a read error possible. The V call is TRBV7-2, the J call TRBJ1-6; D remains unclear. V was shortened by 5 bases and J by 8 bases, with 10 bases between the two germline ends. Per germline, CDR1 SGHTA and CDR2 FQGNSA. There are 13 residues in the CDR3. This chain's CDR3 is CTSSAMVDSPLHF. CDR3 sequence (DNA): TGTACCAGCAGCGCAATGGTTGATTCACCCCTCCACTTT.

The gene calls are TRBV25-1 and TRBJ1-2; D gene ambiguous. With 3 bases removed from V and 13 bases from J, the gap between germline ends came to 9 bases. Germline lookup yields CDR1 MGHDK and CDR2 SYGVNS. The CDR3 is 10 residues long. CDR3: CASSDKGRTF. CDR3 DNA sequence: TGTGCCAGCAGTGACAAAGGTCGCACCTTC.

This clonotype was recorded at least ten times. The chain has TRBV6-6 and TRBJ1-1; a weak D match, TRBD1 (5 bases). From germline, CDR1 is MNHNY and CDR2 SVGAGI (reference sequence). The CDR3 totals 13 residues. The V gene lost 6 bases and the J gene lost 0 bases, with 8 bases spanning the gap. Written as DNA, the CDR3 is TGTGCCAGCAGAGCAGGGTTGAACACTGAAGCTTTCTTT. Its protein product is CASRAGLNTEAFF.

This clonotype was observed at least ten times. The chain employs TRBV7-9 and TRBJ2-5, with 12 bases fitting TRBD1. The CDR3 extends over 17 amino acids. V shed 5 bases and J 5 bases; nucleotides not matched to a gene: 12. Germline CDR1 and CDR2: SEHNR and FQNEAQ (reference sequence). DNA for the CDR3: TGTGCCAGCAGCCTTTGGGGACAGGGGGCCGAGGGGGAGACCCAGTACTTC. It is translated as CASSLWGQGAEGETQYF.

The chain's CDR3 is CASSDRGLDEQYF. The DNA for the CDR3 is TGTGCCAGCAGCGACAGGGGCTTGGACGAGCAGTACTTC. The chain has TRBV7-9 and TRBJ2-7; TRBD1 matches at 8 bases. Germline V gene data show CDR1 as SEHNR and CDR2 as FQNEAQ (reference sequence). The CDR3 spans 13 residues. The V gene end was trimmed by 5 bases and the J gene end by 5 bases; junction bases not matched to a gene: 5.

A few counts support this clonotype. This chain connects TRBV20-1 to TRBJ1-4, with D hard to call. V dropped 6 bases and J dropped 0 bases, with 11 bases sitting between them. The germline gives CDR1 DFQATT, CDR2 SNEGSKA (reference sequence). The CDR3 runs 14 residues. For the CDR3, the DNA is TGCAGTGCCACGGACGGACCAACTAATGAAAAACTGTTTTTT. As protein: CSATDGPTNEKLFF.

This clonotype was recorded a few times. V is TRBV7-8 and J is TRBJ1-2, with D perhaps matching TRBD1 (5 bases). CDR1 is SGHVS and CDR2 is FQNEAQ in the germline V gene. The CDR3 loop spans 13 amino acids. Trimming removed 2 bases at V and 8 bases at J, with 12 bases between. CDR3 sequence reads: CASSLMGEFGYTF. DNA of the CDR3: TGTGCCAGCAGCTTAATGGGGGAGTTCGGCTACACCTTC. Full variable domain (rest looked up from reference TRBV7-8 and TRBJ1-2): GAGVSQSPRYKVAKRGQDVALRCDPISGHVSLFWYQQALGQGPEFLTYFQNEAQLDKSGLPSDRFFAERPEGSVSTLKIQRTQQEDSAVYLCASSLMGEFGYTFGSGTRLTVV.

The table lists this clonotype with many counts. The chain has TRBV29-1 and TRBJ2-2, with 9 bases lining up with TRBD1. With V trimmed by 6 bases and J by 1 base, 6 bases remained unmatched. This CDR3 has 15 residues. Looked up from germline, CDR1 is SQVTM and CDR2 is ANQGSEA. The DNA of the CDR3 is TGCAGCGTGAGTGGACAGGGGTTGAACACCGGGGAGCTGTTTTTT. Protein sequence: CSVSGQGLNTGELFF.

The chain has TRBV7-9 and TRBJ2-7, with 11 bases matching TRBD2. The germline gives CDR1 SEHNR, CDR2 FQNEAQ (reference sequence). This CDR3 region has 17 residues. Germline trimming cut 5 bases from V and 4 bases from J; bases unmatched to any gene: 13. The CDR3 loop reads CASSPGDLAGGQYEQYF. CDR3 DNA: TGTGCCAGCAGCCCGGGGGATTTAGCGGGGGGGCAATACGAGCAGTACTTC.

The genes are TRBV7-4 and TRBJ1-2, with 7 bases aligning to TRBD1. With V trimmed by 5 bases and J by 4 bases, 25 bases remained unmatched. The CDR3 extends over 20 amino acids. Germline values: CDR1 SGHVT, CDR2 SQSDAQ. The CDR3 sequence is CASSLAGIRDREFRSYGYTF. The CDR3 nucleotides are TGTGCCAGCAGCCTTGCGGGGATCCGGGACAGAGAGTTTAGAAGCTATGGCTACACCTTC.

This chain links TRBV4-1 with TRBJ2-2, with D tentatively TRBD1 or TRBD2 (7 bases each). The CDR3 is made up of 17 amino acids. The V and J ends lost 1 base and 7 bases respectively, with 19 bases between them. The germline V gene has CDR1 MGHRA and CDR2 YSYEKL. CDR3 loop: CASSQVSGGERIGELFF. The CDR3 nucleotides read TGCGCCAGCAGCCAAGTCTCAGGGGGGGAAAGGATCGGGGAGCTGTTTTTT.

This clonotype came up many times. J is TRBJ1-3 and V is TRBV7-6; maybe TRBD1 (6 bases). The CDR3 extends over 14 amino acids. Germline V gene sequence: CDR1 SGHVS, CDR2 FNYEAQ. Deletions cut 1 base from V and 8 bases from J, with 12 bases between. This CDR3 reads CASSLVGGRDTIYF. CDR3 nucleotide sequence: TGTGCCAGCAGCTTAGTTGGGGGCCGGGACACCATATATTTT.

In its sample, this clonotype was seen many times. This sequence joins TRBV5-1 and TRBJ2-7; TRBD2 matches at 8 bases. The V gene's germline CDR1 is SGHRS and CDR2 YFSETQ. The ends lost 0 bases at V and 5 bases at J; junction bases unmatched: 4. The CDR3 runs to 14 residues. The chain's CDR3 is CASSLAGGVHEQYF. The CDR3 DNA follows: TGCGCCAGCAGCTTGGCCGGGGGGGTCCACGAGCAGTACTTC.

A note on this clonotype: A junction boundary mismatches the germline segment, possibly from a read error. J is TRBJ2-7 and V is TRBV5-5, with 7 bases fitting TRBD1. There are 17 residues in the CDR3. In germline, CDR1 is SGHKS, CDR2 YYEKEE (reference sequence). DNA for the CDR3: TGTGCCAGCAGCTCAGCAAGACAGGGAGTTTCTCCCTACGAACAGTACTTC. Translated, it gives CASSSARQGVSPYEQYF.

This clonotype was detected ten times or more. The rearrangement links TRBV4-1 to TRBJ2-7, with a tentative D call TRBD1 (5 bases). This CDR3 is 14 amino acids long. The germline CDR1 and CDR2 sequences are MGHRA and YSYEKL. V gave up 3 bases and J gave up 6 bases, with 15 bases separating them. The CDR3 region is CASSQDPGQGEQYF. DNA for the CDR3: TGCGCCAGCAGCCAGGATCCCGGGCAGGGCGAGCAGTACTTC.

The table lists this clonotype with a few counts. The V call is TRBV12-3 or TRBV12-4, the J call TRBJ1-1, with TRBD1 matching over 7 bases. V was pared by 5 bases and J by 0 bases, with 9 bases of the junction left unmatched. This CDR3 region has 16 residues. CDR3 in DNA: TGTGCCAGCAGTCCCTCTCCGGGACAGATGAACACTGAAGCTTTCTTT. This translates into CASSPSPGQMNTEAFF.